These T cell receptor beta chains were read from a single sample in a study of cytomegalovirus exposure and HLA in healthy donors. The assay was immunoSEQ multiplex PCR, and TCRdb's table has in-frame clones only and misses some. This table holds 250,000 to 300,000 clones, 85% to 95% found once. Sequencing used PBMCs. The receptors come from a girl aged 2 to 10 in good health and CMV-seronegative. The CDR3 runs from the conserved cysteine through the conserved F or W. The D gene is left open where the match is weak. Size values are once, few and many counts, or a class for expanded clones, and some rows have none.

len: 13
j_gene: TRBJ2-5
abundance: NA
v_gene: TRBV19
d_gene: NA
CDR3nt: TGTGCCAGTAGTGCCGACAGACAAGAGACCCAGTACTTC
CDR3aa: CASSADRQETQYF

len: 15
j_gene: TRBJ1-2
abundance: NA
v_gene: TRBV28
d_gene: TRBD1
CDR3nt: TGTGCCAGCAGTCCTTGGACAGGCGAGGGCTATGGCTACACCTTC
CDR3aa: CASSPWTGEGYGYTF

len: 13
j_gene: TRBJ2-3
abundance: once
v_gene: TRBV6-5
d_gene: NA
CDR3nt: TGTGCCAGCAGTTACACGGGCACAGATACGCAGTATTTT
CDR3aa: CASSYTGTDTQYF

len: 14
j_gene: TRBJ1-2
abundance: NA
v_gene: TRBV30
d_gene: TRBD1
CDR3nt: TGTGCCTGGAGCGGACAGGATAATGCCTATGGCTACACCTTC
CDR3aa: CAWSGQDNAYGYTF

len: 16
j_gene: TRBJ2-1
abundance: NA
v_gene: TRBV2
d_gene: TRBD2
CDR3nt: TGTGCCAGCCCGAGGGCCCCCAGCGGGGGGGGCAATGAGCAGTTCTTC
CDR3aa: CASPRAPSGGGNEQFF

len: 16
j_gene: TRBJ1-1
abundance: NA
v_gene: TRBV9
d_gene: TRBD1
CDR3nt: TGTGCCAGCAGCGTAGGGGCAGGGGGCCCTGGCACTGAAGCTTTCTTT
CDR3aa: CASSVGAGGPGTEAFF

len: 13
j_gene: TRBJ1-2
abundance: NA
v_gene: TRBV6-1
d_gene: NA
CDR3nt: TGTGCCAGCAGAGAAACTATCAACTATGGCTACACCTTC
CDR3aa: CASRETINYGYTF

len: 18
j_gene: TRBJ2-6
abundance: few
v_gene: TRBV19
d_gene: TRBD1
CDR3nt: TGTGCCAGTAGTGTACGGGACAGGGGGCAGTCTGGGGCCAACGTCCTGACTTTC
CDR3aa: CASSVRDRGQSGANVLTF

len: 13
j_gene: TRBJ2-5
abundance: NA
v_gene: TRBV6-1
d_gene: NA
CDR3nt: TGTGCCAGCAGTGGCCAGATGTGGGAGACCCAGTACTTC
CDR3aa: CASSGQMWETQYF

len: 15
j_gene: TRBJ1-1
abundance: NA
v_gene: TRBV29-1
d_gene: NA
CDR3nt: TGCAGCGTTGAAGTCCCAGGGCAACTGAACACTGAAGCTTTCTTT
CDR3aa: CSVEVPGQLNTEAFF

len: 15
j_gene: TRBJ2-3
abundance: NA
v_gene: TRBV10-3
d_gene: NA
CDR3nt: TGTGCCATCAGTGGGGGGCGAACTAGCACAGATACGCAGTATTTT
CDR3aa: CAISGGRTSTDTQYF

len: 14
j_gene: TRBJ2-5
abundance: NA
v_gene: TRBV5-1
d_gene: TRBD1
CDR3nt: TGCGCCAGCAGCTCGTCCGGGACAGGAGAGACCCAGTACTTC
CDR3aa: CASSSSGTGETQYF

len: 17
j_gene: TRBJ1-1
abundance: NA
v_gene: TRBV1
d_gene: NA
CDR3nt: TGCACCAGCAGCCAAAAAGCCTCCCGAGCAGGGCCCACTGAAGCTTTCTTT
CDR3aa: CTSSQKASRAGPTEAFF

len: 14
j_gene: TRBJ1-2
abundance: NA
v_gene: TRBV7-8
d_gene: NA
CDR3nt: TGTGCCAGCAGCTTAGAAAGGGAGAACTATGGCTACACCTTC
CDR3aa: CASSLERENYGYTF

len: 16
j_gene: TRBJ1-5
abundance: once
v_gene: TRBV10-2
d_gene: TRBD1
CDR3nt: TGCGCCAGCAGTGACCCGACAGGGGGCCCGGCACAGCCCCAGCATTTT
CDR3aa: CASSDPTGGPAQPQHF

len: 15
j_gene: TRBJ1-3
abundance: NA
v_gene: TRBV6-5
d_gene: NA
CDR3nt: TGTGCCAGCAGTACCACAGGGAACTCTGGAAACACCATATATTTT
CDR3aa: CASSTTGNSGNTIYF

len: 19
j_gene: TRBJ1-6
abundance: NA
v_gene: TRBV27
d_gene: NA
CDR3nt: TGTGCCAGCAGTTTTGGGGTTGGGAGGCTACCATCCTATAATTCACCCCTCCACTTT
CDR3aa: CASSFGVGRLPSYNSPLHF

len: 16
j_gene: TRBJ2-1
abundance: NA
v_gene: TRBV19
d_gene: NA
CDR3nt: TGTGCCAGTAGTATCGGGGGAGGGGGGTCCTACAATGAGCAGTTCTTC
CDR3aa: CASSIGGGGSYNEQFF

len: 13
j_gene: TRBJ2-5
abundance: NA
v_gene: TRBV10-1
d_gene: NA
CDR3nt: TGCGCCAGCAGTGAGGTGGGCAGGGAGACCCAGTACTTC
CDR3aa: CASSEVGRETQYF

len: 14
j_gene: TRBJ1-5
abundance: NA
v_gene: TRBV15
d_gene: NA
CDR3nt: TGTGCCACCAGCAGAGAGGTGGCGGGGCCGCCCCAGCATTTT
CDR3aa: CATSREVAGPPQHF

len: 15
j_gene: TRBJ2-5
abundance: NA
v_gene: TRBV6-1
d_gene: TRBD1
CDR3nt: TGTGCCAGCAGTGACCAGGGACAGGGGCAAGAGACCCAGTACTTC
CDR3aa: CASSDQGQGQETQYF

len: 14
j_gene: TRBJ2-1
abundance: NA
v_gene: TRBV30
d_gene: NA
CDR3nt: TGTGCCGGGGCCGGGGCAGGGGTCTACAATGAGCAGTTCTTC
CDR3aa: CAGAGAGVYNEQFF

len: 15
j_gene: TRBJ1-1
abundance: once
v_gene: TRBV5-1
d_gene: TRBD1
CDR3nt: TGCGCCAGCTCCTTCGGGACAGGGTTGAACACTGAAGCTTTCTTT
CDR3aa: CASSFGTGLNTEAFF

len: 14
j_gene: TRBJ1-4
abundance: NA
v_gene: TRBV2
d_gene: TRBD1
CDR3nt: TGTGCCTCCCAGAAGGGACAGACGTATGAAAAACTGTTTTTT
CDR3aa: CASQKGQTYEKLFF

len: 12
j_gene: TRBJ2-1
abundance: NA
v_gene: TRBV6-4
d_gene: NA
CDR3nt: TGTGCCAGCAGTGACGCAGGGTTTGAGCAGTTCTTC
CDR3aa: CASSDAGFEQFF

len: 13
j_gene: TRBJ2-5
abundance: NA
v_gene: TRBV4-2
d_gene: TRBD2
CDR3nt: TGTGCCAGCAGCAAGGGACTAGTAGAGACCCAGTACTTC
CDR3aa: CASSKGLVETQYF

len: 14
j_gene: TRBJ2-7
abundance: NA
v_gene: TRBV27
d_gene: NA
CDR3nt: TGTGCCAGCAGTTTATCGATTAGCTTCTACGAGCAGTACTTC
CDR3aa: CASSLSISFYEQYF

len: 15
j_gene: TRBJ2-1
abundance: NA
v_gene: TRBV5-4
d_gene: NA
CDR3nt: TGTGCCAGCAGCCCCGGACAGATTTCCTACAATGAGCAGTTCTTC
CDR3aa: CASSPGQISYNEQFF